A single sample is the source of the 17 T cell receptor beta chains below, sequenced in a study of blood T cells in healthy people across ages. Primers used in a second PCR of roughly 7 to 11 cycles were a sample-barcoded 5' primer and a J-beta primer mix. A single record per CDR3 protein comes from TCRdb applying MiXCR to the 5' RACE reads. The data contain almost 1 million distinct CDR3 sequences, roughly 50% of them singletons. Sequencing was carried out using blood. The receptors here all came from a woman aged 55 to 70 in good health.

The V and J genes are TRBV7-2 and TRBJ2-7; 11 nucleotides agree with TRBD2. The junction had 3 bases not matched to a gene; V was cut back by 5 bases and J by 0 bases. Germline lookup yields CDR1 SGHTA and CDR2 FQGNSA. The CDR3 loop spans 15 amino acids. Written as DNA, the CDR3 is TGTGCCAGCAGCATAACTAGCGGGGGCTCCTACGAGCAGTACTTC. It encodes CASSITSGGSYEQYF.

This clonotype turned up a few times. This rearrangement joins TRBV12-3 or TRBV12-4 to TRBJ1-2, with 9 bases fitting TRBD1. The CDR3 extends over 14 amino acids. Trimming cost V 6 bases and J 4 bases; bases outside gene matches: 6. CDR3 protein: CASRSGTGSYGYTF. CDR3 nucleotide sequence: TGTGCCAGCAGATCCGGGACAGGGAGCTATGGCTACACCTTC.

The chain recombines TRBV18 with TRBJ2-7; TRBD1 matches 7 bases. The CDR3 consists of 14 residues. Germline trimming cut 6 bases from V and 2 bases from J; bases unmatched to any gene: 7. Germline lookup yields CDR1 KGHSH and CDR2 LQKENI. In nucleotides, the CDR3 is TGTGCCAGCTCCGCCGGGACAGTTACCTACGAGCAGTACTTC. This encodes CASSAGTVTYEQYF.

Only a few counts were recorded for this clonotype. This sequence joins TRBV4-3 and TRBJ2-3; possibly TRBD2 for D (6 bases). CDR3 size: 15 residues. Germline CDR1 reads LGHNA; CDR2 reads YSLEER. Trimming left V 4 bases short and J 3 bases short, with 14 bases between. The CDR3 loop reads CASSRLEGTTDTQYF. Here the CDR3 DNA reads TGCGCCAGCAGCCGGTTAGAGGGGACTACAGATACGCAGTATTTT.

This clonotype turned up a few times. The chain links TRBV25-1 to TRBJ2-5; D call uncertain. The CDR3 covers 14 residues. Looked up from germline, CDR1 is MGHDK and CDR2 is SYGVNS. Trimming cost V 4 bases and J 2 bases, with 11 bases left between them. In nucleotides, the CDR3 is TGTGCCAGCAGTGCCCTCAGCGCACAAGAGACCCAGTACTTC. Translated: CASSALSAQETQYF.

As concerns this clonotype: The junction shows a germline mismatch at one end, possibly a read error. This chain uses TRBV20-1 with TRBJ2-7; 11 bases fit TRBD2. The CDR3 has 14 amino acids. The germline gives CDR1 DFQATT, CDR2 SNEGSKA (reference sequence). CDR3 in amino acids: CNALSSGRNDEQYF. As DNA, the CDR3 is TGCAATGCTTTGTCTAGCGGGAGGAACGACGAGCAGTACTTC.

This clonotype was seen a few times. The genes are TRBV20-1 and TRBJ2-4, with no clear D. CDR1 is DFQATT and CDR2 is SNEGSKA in the germline V gene (reference sequence). This CDR3 is built from 13 residues. V was cut by 1 base and J by 6 bases, with 10 bases left in between. The DNA of the CDR3 is TGCAGTGCTAGAGGAACGCCAGGAAACATTCAGTACTTC. Translation gives CSARGTPGNIQYF.

In this sample, this clonotype turned up once. The CDR3 spells CSVGIWGMSYEQYF. CDR3 sequence (DNA): TGCAGCGTTGGAATATGGGGGATGAGCTACGAGCAGTACTTC. The chain is built from TRBV29-1 and TRBJ2-5; D could derive from TRBD1 or TRBD2 (5 bases each). The J call may be mistaken, given a closer DNA end match to TRBJ2-7. From germline, CDR1 is SQVTM and CDR2 ANQGSEA. The CDR3 spans 14 residues.

Concerning this clonotype: Germline is not matched at one junction end, which may reflect a read error. The chain uses TRBV6-2 or TRBV6-3 and TRBJ2-4; no clear D gene. The J call could be wrong; TRBJ2-7 is a better fit for the DNA end. Germline loops: CDR1 MNHEY, CDR2 SVGEGT. This CDR3 has 14 amino acids. The CDR3, as DNA: TGTGCCGGCAGCAATCGGTACGGTGCCTACGAGCAGTACTTC. Its protein product is CAGSNRYGAYEQYF.

A few counts support this clonotype. The CDR3 reads CASSWSSGTLYYEQYF. The CDR3 DNA is TGTGCCAGCAGTTGGTCTAGCGGGACGTTATACTACGAGCAGTACTTC. V usage is TRBV27 and J usage is TRBJ2-7, with TRBD2 matching over 9 bases. V lost 4 bases, J lost 3 bases, and 10 bases stayed unmatched. CDR3 length equals 16 residues. The germline V gene encodes CDR1 MNHEY and CDR2 SMNVEV (reference sequence).

This clonotype was seen a few times. The V and J genes are TRBV12-3 or TRBV12-4 and TRBJ2-7; 7 positions agree with TRBD2. The CDR3 totals 15 residues. J was trimmed by 7 bases and V by 6 bases; bases with no gene match: 15. The CDR3 spells CASSPAGGSLGEQYF. The CDR3, as DNA: TGTGCCAGCAGCCCCGCGGGCGGGAGCTTGGGGGAGCAGTACTTC.

The rearrangement joins TRBV7-8 to TRBJ2-3; TRBD2 agrees at 13 bases. The CDR3 has 17 amino acids. V was clipped by 4 bases and J by 4 bases; unmatched bases: 8. CDR1 and CDR2 from the germline V gene are SGHVS and FQNEAQ. The CDR3 here is CASSSKRTSGSADTQYF. In nucleotides, the CDR3 is TGTGCCAGCAGCTCCAAGCGGACTAGCGGGAGCGCAGATACGCAGTATTTT.

The V and J genes are TRBV4-2 and TRBJ2-1, with 10 bases matching TRBD2. V was clipped by 0 bases and J by 7 bases; unmatched bases: 12. The CDR3 is 18 amino acids. The V gene's germline CDR1 is LGHNA and CDR2 YNFKEQ. The CDR3 here is CASSQESGASGSMNEQFF. The CDR3 DNA follows: TGTGCCAGCAGCCAAGAGAGTGGGGCTAGCGGGAGCATGAATGAGCAGTTCTTC.

This clonotype came up a few times. The chain is built from TRBV12-3 or TRBV12-4 and TRBJ2-1, with 7 bases identical to TRBD1. J gave up 3 bases and V 3 bases, and 2 bases lay outside the gene matches. This CDR3 is 14 amino acids long. The CDR3 sequence: CASSLTGLYNEQFF. The CDR3 region has the DNA TGTGCCAGCAGTTTGACAGGGCTCTACAATGAGCAGTTCTTC.

This rearrangement joins TRBV27 to TRBJ2-5, with D perhaps TRBD1 or TRBD2 (6 bases each). CDR3 length: 16 residues. Between the trimmed V and J ends, which lost 5 bases and 5 bases, there was a span of 21 bases. Germline CDR1 and CDR2: MNHEY and SMNVEV (reference sequence). This CDR3 reads CASSPLGHGGPETQYF. As DNA, the CDR3 is TGTGCCAGCAGTCCCCTGGGACACGGGGGTCCGGAGACCCAGTACTTC.

This clonotype was picked up a small number of times. The chain links TRBV5-1 to TRBJ2-5; a possible D gene is TRBD2 (5 bases). This CDR3 has 14 amino acids. Germline lookup yields CDR1 SGHRS and CDR2 YFSETQ. The V end lost 2 bases, the J end lost 5 bases, and 13 bases lay between the germline ends. The CDR3 DNA is TGCGCCAGCAGCTTTGGGCGGAGCGGCGAGACCCAGTACTTC. Its translation: CASSFGRSGETQYF.

The genes are TRBV25-1 and TRBJ2-1; the match to TRBD2 covers 8 bases. The germline gives CDR1 MGHDK, CDR2 SYGVNS. CDR3 length: 17 residues. The V and J ends lost 3 bases and 6 bases, in that order; junction bases with no gene match: 13. The CDR3 spells CASSDGMGASGLNEQFF. In nucleotides, the CDR3 is TGTGCCAGCAGTGATGGGATGGGGGCTAGCGGGCTCAATGAGCAGTTCTTC.